Below, 8 T cell receptor beta chains from the same sample are listed, as sequenced in a study of synovial regulatory T cells in juvenile arthritis. The assay was immunoSEQ multiplex PCR, and TCRdb's table has in-frame clones only and misses some. The sample spans 8,000 to 10,000 clones; the ten largest clones claim around 0.91%. The sequencing sample was made of Treg cells from blood. Sample subset: remaining (HLA-DR-negative) circulating blood Treg cells. The origin of the receptors is a donor between 2 and 29 years old with juvenile idiopathic arthritis.

The chain recombines TRBV6-1 with TRBJ1-2. This CDR3 is 13 amino acids long. No DNA accompanies this entry. Germline CDR1 MNHNS, CDR2 SASEGT. CDR3 sequence: CASSEENGVSYTF.

V is TRBV28 and J is TRBJ2-7; TCRdb lists TRBD2, though no DNA is available to test this call. This CDR3 is built from 15 residues. A DNA sequence was not provided. The V gene's germline CDR1 is MDHEN and CDR2 SYDVKM. CDR3 sequence reads: CASSLRGRALGEQYF.

J is TRBJ1-2 and V is TRBV6-5; TCRdb outputs TRBD1, but without DNA this stays unchecked. From germline, CDR1 is MNHEY and CDR2 SVGAGI. The CDR3 has 14 residues. No DNA accompanies this entry. The CDR3 region is CASSYSSGGYGYTF.

The V gene is TRBV4-1, the J gene TRBJ1-2; TCRdb lists TRBD1, though no DNA is available to test this call. The germline V gene has CDR1 MGHRA and CDR2 YSYEKL. There are 13 residues in the CDR3. The record lacks a DNA sequence. The CDR3 is CASSQDKNYGYTF.

V and J are TRBV10-3 and TRBJ1-2; TCRdb lists TRBD1, though no DNA is available to test this call. The CDR3 has 14 residues. DNA is not on record. Germline-derived CDR1 and CDR2 are ENHRY and SYGVKD. CDR3 region: CAIRRDSPNYGYTF.

V usage is TRBV28 and J usage is TRBJ1-1; TCRdb proposes TRBD1, but this gene call is untestable without DNA. Germline loops: CDR1 MDHEN, CDR2 SYDVKM. This CDR3 is 14 amino acids long. There is no recorded DNA. This CDR3 is CASIGIQGGTEAFF. Complete variable domain (other parts from reference TRBV28 and TRBJ1-1): DVKVTQSSRYLVKRTGEKVFLECVQDMDHENMFWYRQDPGLGLRLIYFSYDVKMKEKGDIPEGYSVSREKKERFSLILESASTNQTSMYLCASIGIQGGTEAFFGQGTRLTVV.

The CDR3 loop is CAIKPDPSLGGYTF. The chain employs TRBV10-3 and TRBJ1-2. The V gene's germline CDR1 is ENHRY and CDR2 SYGVKD. The CDR3 is 14 residues long. The protein alone is recorded here.

The CDR3 protein is CASSRTGLLNEYEQYF. This chain joins TRBV5-1 and TRBJ2-7; the D call from TCRdb, TRBD2, cannot be confirmed without DNA. The CDR3 is 16 amino acids. Nucleotide data are not available. CDR1 is SGHRS, CDR2 YFSETQ, per germline.